This T cell receptor beta chain was retrieved from a study of glioma-infiltrating T cells after dendritic cell vaccination (TCRdb year 2016). Looking at the study overall: A cohort of roughly 15 glioblastoma patients from Phase I and II dendritic cell vaccination trials was included, of whom 9 were newly diagnosed and 6 had recurrent disease. Autologous tumor lysate-pulsed dendritic cell vaccination was administered to the patients between about 2002 and 2013. The vaccine was prepared from monocyte-derived dendritic cells that were cultured for 6 to 7 days with IL-4 and GM-CSF and then pulsed overnight with autologous tumor lysate. Three intradermal dendritic cell vaccine injections were administered to patients at biweekly intervals in the arm below the axilla. Tumor-infiltrating lymphocyte content was quantified and tumor and blood repertoires were compared in dendritic cell-vaccinated glioblastoma patients by deep sequencing of TCR beta CDR3 regions. TCR sequencing metrics, including TIL content and tumor-blood repertoire overlap, were correlated with survival after dendritic cell vaccination.

The immunoSEQ assay amplified TCRB CDR3 regions from around 2 micrograms of genomic DNA, or from all available DNA when less than that amount was available. For multiplex PCR, 60 forward primers for TCR V beta segments and 13 reverse primers for J beta segments were used. Synthetic control templates were spiked into each sample at limiting dilution to estimate reads per starting template. The Illumina HiSeq System generated 87 bp sequencing reads. On the authors' methods: To remove PCR and sequencing errors, closely related sequences were merged with a nearest neighbor algorithm. TCR overlap was measured as the percentage of unique tumor TCR beta sequences that were also present in the peripheral blood of the same patient. What TCRdb holds here is the immuneACCESS table cut down to in-frame rearrangements. Part of the clones is not present; checked against another copy, under half of the missing clones reflect an unresolved V gene, and the others are unexplained. That table gives V, J and clone size, and the DNA gave D and trimming. The sample table records about 99,000 clones; around 80% of these occur just once. The biggest ten clones account for roughly 5.5% of the sample.

The time point label, as the study defines it: after dendritic cell vaccination, including at tumor progression/relapse. Patients were selected on the basis of adequate residual fresh-frozen tumor tissue and more than two years of available survival data. Molecular status otherwise varied across the glioblastoma patients, but none of them carried an isocitrate dehydrogenase mutation. PBMC were collected before vaccination, two weeks after the third vaccination, and at tumor progression if progression occurred. The Qiagen DNeasy Blood extraction Kit was used to extract genomic DNA. This clone showed up just once. Its antigen is currently not known. No base quality information exists; no much larger clone differs at one position. The CDR3 measures 20 amino acids from cysteine to phenylalanine. Of the read, only the CDR3 DNA is kept; its 60 bases are in frame from base 1. CDR1 and CDR2 are drawn from the germline V gene: SGHRS, YFSETQ. V is cut back by 1 base and J by 3 bases, with 17 bases in the junction unmatched.

What the research found in general, with its limitations: TCR clonality showed no direct relationship with survival, which suggests that a diverse polyclonal response may be important. The cohort was small and heterogeneous, few patients had complete blood and tumor sets, and even fewer had initial-recurrent tumor pairs. After dendritic cell vaccination, a higher estimated pretreatment TIL content predicted longer time to progression and overall survival. The response model built on TCR overlap across three groups was characterized as speculative, with prospective validation still needed.

The chain links TRBV5-1 with TRBJ2-5; a stretch of 11 junction bases matches TRBD2. The sequenced sample was blood, obtained after dendritic cell vaccination. The receptor was derived from a human donor with glioblastoma. For the CDR3, the sequence is CASSLFILAGDLRGKETQYF. The nucleotides read TGCGCCAGCAGCTTGTTTATACTAGCGGGAGATCTCCGTGGTAAAGAGACCCAGTACTTC.